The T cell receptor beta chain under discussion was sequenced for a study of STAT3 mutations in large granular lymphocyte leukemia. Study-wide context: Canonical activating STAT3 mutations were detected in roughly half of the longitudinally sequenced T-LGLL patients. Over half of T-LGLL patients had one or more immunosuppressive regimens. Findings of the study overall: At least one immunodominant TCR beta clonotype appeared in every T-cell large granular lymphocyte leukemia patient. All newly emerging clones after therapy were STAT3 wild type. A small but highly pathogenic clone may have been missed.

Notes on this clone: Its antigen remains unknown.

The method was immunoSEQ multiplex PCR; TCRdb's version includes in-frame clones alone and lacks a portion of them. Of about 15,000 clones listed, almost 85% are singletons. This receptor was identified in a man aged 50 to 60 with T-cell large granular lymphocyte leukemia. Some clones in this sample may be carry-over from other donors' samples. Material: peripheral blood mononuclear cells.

For the CDR3, the DNA is TGTGCCAGCAGCCCCCTCTCCGCGGACATCCCTAAGGGAAAACTGTTTTTT. This gives the protein CASSPLSADIPKGKLFF. V and J are TRBV11-2 and TRBJ1-4; D is perhaps TRBD1 (5 bases). V lost 5 bases to trimming and J lost 10 bases, with 26 bases between them. This CDR3 region has 17 residues. Germline V gene lookup returns CDR1 SGHAT and CDR2 FQNNGV.